Given below is one TCR beta chain in context. Its specificity is not known. Germline CDR1 is SGDLS and CDR2 is YYNGEE. Trimming removed 2 bases from V and 13 bases from J, with 30 bases in between. CDR3 length equals 17 residues. Method: immunoSEQ multiplex PCR; TCRdb's copy keeps in-frame clones and lacks some. The sample comprises hundreds of thousands of clones, around 70% of which are singletons, and 5.5% to 7% rests with the top ten. The data belong to a study of cytotoxic CD8 clonotypes in ibrutinib-treated CLL. Background on the study: The cohort had ten to eleven relapsed/refractory and some 16 treatment-naive patients, 17 to 18 IGHV unmutated.

Study-wide results and limits: Baseline values of clonality outstripped age-matched healthy donors and followed circulating CD8+ T-cell counts.

The sample consisted of PBMCs, taken after 12 months of ibrutinib treatment. This receptor was identified in a human donor with chronic lymphocytic leukemia. V usage is TRBV9 and J usage is TRBJ1-2; TRBD1 might be the D (6 bases). As DNA, the CDR3 is TGTGCCAGCAGCGTTATAAGAACAGGGTCCTTCAGCGGTTTCTCCACCTTC. It codes for CASSVIRTGSFSGFSTF.